This T cell receptor (beta chain) was captured in a study of cytomegalovirus exposure and HLA in healthy donors. Study-wide points: 87-base-pair reads could not separate some V segments, including TRBV6-2 and TRBV6-3. A later analysis appeared to link common viral pathogens to several of the most significant clusters.

Primers for the PCR totalled 60 Vbeta and 13 Jbeta. Some clones are missing from TCRdb's copy, which holds only in-frame ones; the method was immunoSEQ multiplex PCR. The sample consists of 150,000 to 200,000 clones, roughly 82% of them appearing once. About this clone itself: What it recognizes is unknown.

Per the germline V gene, CDR1 is SGHTS and CDR2 is YDEGEE. The V and J ends lost 1 base and 4 bases respectively, with 13 bases between them. This CDR3 comprises 15 residues. The clonotype comes from a girl aged 5-17 years in good health and CMV-seropositive. The chain combines TRBV5-8 with TRBJ2-3; D might be TRBD1 (6 bases). Sequenced input: PBMCs. CDR3 in amino acids: CASSLRTGTADTQYF. CDR3 bases: TGTGCCAGCAGCTTGCGTACAGGGACGGCAGATACGCAGTATTTT.